Listed here are 24 T cell receptor beta chains from one sample, sequenced in a study of blood T cell repertoires in COVID-19. Measured with immunoSEQ multiplex PCR; TCRdb has only the in-frame clones, and not every one. Among approximately 390,000 clones listed, about 90% were seen once. Sequenced: peripheral blood. The receptors stem from a woman aged 55-70 years with COVID-19, enrolled during active disease.

This sequence joins TRBV6-1 and TRBJ2-7, with D possibly TRBD1 on 6 matching bases. Trimming removed 3 bases from V and 1 base from J, with 16 bases in between. This CDR3 spans 16 amino acids. The germline V gene encodes CDR1 MNHNS and CDR2 SASEGT. The CDR3 spells CASSDRYRVASYEQYF. The CDR3 region has the DNA TGTGCCAGCAGTGACCGATACAGGGTTGCGTCCTACGAGCAGTACTTC.

The CDR3 region is CASSRGTSLSDTQYF. The DNA for the CDR3 is TGTGCCAGCAGCCGGGGGACTAGTCTTTCAGATACGCAGTATTTT. The genes are TRBV9 and TRBJ2-3, with 8 bases that match TRBD2. The ends lost 4 bases at V and 4 bases at J; junction bases unmatched: 8. There are 15 residues in the CDR3. Per germline, CDR1 SGDLS and CDR2 YYNGEE.

This chain links TRBV15 with TRBJ2-2; the match to TRBD2 covers 7 bases. Germline assignment: CDR1 LNHNV and CDR2 YYDKDF (reference sequence). The V segment lost 1 base and the J segment 0 bases; nucleotides outside the gene matches: 8. The CDR3 has 18 amino acids. CDR3 residues: CATSRVGRGTSNTGELFF. The CDR3 nucleotides are TGTGCCACCAGCAGAGTAGGGCGGGGGACCTCGAACACCGGGGAGCTGTTTTTT.

V usage is TRBV29-1 and J usage is TRBJ2-2; tentatively, D is TRBD2 (5 bases). Between the trimmed V and J ends, which lost 1 base and 4 bases, there was a span of 10 bases. CDR3 length: 14 residues. Per the germline V gene, CDR1 is SQVTM and CDR2 is ANQGSEA. The CDR3 bases are TGCAGCGTTGAAGCCGGGGTCACCACCGGGGAGCTGTTTTTT. As protein: CSVEAGVTTGELFF.

The V gene is TRBV3-1 (or the pseudogene TRBV3-2), the J gene TRBJ1-1; TRBD1 matches at 9 bases. Unmatched junction bases numbered 6, after V lost 3 bases and J lost 7 bases. The CDR3 has 14 amino acids. Germline V gives CDR1 LGHDT, CDR2 YNNKEL (reference sequence). This chain's CDR3 is CASSQDRGLIEAFF. The CDR3 nucleotides are TGTGCCAGCAGCCAGGACAGGGGATTAATTGAAGCTTTCTTT.

V is TRBV12-3 or TRBV12-4 and J is TRBJ2-7, with D unresolved. Trimming cost V 1 base and J 3 bases, with 4 bases left between them. The CDR3 has 12 residues. The CDR3 DNA follows: TGTGCCAGCAGTTTAGGCAGCTACGAGCAGTACTTC. This gives the protein CASSLGSYEQYF.

This clone was seen only a few times. The rearrangement uses TRBV29-1 and TRBJ1-2, with 9 bases matching TRBD1. The germline V gene has CDR1 SQVTM and CDR2 ANQGSEA. This CDR3 comprises 14 residues. V dropped 5 bases and J dropped 4; count of bases not matched to a gene: 8. The CDR3 DNA reads TGCAGCGTTCAGACCGGGACAGGGTTCTATGGCTACACCTTC. Its protein is CSVQTGTGFYGYTF.

There are a few counts of this clone. This chain connects TRBV7-3 to TRBJ1-5; D not certain. The V gene's germline CDR1 is SGHTA and CDR2 FQGTGA. The ends were cut back, 2 bases at V and 2 bases at J, with 4 bases in the middle. CDR3 length equals 13 residues. CDR3 nucleotide sequence: TGTGCCAGCAGCTTATTCGGCAATCAGCCCCAGCATTTT. It codes for CASSLFGNQPQHF.

About this clone: The same CDR3 is also encoded by other DNA sequences in this sample. The rearrangement uses TRBV18 and TRBJ1-2; weak D call: TRBD1 (6 bases). This CDR3 spans 13 amino acids. CDR1 is KGHSH and CDR2 is LQKENI in the germline V gene. Trimming took off 2 bases at V and 6 bases at J, with 10 bases between the two ends. CDR3 protein: CASSPGGAHGYTF. CDR3 nucleotide sequence: TGTGCCAGCTCACCAGGGGGCGCCCATGGCTACACCTTC.

The V call is TRBV5-6, the J call TRBJ1-3; possible D gene TRBD1, 6 bases. CDR3 length equals 16 residues. Trimming left V 3 bases short and J 0 bases short, with 13 bases between. Germline assignment: CDR1 SGHDT and CDR2 YYEEEE. CDR3 nucleotide sequence: TGTGCCAGCAGCTGGCGGACAGAAAGCTCTGGAAACACCATATATTTT. This gives the protein CASSWRTESSGNTIYF.

The chain carries TRBV2 and TRBJ1-2, with 10 bases identical to TRBD1. The CDR3 covers 14 residues. Trimming at V came to 8 bases and at J to 2 bases, leaving 5 bases not matched to a gene. The germline V gene has CDR1 SNHLY and CDR2 FYNNEI. Here the CDR3 reads CASVPGQGNYGYTF. CDR3 nucleotides: TGTGCCAGCGTACCGGGACAGGGGAACTATGGCTACACCTTC.

The chain employs TRBV28 and TRBJ1-5, with D possibly being TRBD1 (5 bases). The CDR3 loop spans 14 amino acids. V lost 5 bases to trimming and J lost 6 bases, with 14 bases between them. Germline CDR1 and CDR2: MDHEN and SYDVKM. The CDR3 coding sequence is TGTGCCAGCAGTCCCACCGGGGGTGTTCAGCCCCAGCATTTT. It codes for CASSPTGGVQPQHF. Full variable domain (rest looked up from reference TRBV28 and TRBJ1-5): DVKVTQSSRYLVKRTGEKVFLECVQDMDHENMFWYRQDPGLGLRLIYFSYDVKMKEKGDIPEGYSVSREKKERFSLILESASTNQTSMYLCASSPTGGVQPQHFGDGTRLSIL.

Here the CDR3 reads CASSPGGPSYNEQFF. The DNA of the CDR3 is TGTGCCAGCAGCCCGGGGGGGCCCTCCTACAATGAGCAGTTCTTC. The chain has TRBV3-1 (or the pseudogene TRBV3-2) and TRBJ2-1; 8 bases are shared with TRBD2. Germline V gene sequence: CDR1 LGHDT, CDR2 YNNKEL (reference sequence). The CDR3 covers 15 residues. J was trimmed by 0 bases and V by 4 bases; bases with no gene match: 2.

The rearrangement links TRBV19 to TRBJ1-1; D gene uncertain. The CDR3 runs 13 residues. V dropped 3 bases and J dropped 4 bases, with 9 bases sitting between them. The V gene's germline CDR1 is LNHDA and CDR2 SQIVND (reference sequence). The CDR3 here is CASSIQVGTEAFF. In DNA, the CDR3 is TGTGCCAGTAGTATTCAGGTTGGCACTGAAGCTTTCTTT.

The V gene is TRBV2, the J gene TRBJ2-1; 7 nucleotides line up with TRBD1. The germline V gene has CDR1 SNHLY and CDR2 FYNNEI. The CDR3 is 15 residues long. V was clipped by 6 bases and J by 1 base; unmatched bases: 6. The CDR3 spells CASRADRASYNEQFF. In DNA, the CDR3 is TGTGCCAGCAGAGCCGACAGGGCTTCCTACAATGAGCAGTTCTTC.

The chain couples TRBV7-3 to TRBJ1-1, with D possibly matching TRBD1 (5 bases). This CDR3 region has 16 residues. The germline V gene has CDR1 SGHTA and CDR2 FQGTGA. V was pared by 5 bases and J by 1 base, with 17 bases between. DNA of the CDR3: TGTGCCAGCAGCCCTCAACTGGGGCAGACGAACACTGAAGCTTTCTTT. Amino acid sequence: CASSPQLGQTNTEAFF.

The chain recombines TRBV2 with TRBJ1-4; TRBD1 might be the D (5 bases). This CDR3 region has 14 residues. CDR1 and CDR2 from the germline V gene are SNHLY and FYNNEI. V was trimmed by 4 bases and J by 7 bases, leaving 13 bases between them. The chain's CDR3 is CASSGPGAIEKLFF. The CDR3 DNA sequence: TGTGCCAGCAGTGGCCCTGGGGCGATTGAAAAACTGTTTTTT.

The V call is TRBV7-9, the J call TRBJ1-2; TRBD1 agrees at 11 bases. With V trimmed by 5 bases and J by 2 bases, 13 bases remained unmatched. From germline, CDR1 is SEHNR and CDR2 FQNEAQ (reference sequence). This CDR3 has 18 amino acids. CDR3 sequence (DNA): TGTGCCAGCAGCCGAACAGTCCCGGGACAGGGGGTAAACTATGGCTACACCTTC. It is translated as CASSRTVPGQGVNYGYTF.

V is TRBV7-9 and J is TRBJ2-3; D might be TRBD2 (6 bases). This CDR3 is built from 16 residues. Trimming stripped 5 bases from V and 0 bases from J, with 15 bases between. Germline lookup yields CDR1 SEHNR and CDR2 FQNEAQ (reference sequence). The CDR3 DNA reads as TGTGCCAGCAGCGGGAGGCGGGGCCTTAGCACAGATACGCAGTATTTT. Protein product: CASSGRRGLSTDTQYF.

The V gene is TRBV19, the J gene TRBJ2-1; TRBD2 aligns across 9 bases. Germline V gene data show CDR1 as LNHDA and CDR2 as SQIVND (reference sequence). CDR3 length: 19 amino acids. Unmatched junction bases numbered 18, after V lost 2 bases and J lost 7 bases. The CDR3 reads CASSIRWPSGAPTGNEQFF. The CDR3 DNA sequence: TGTGCCAGTAGTATAAGATGGCCTAGCGGGGCCCCCACGGGAAATGAGCAGTTCTTC.

The CDR3 nucleotides read TGTGCCACCAGCGGCAGCGACAGACGAAATTCACCCCTCCACTTT. Protein product: CATSGSDRRNSPLHF. The chain employs TRBV15 and TRBJ1-6; D is perhaps TRBD1 (5 bases). V was clipped by 5 bases and J by 7 bases, with 15 bases between them. From germline, CDR1 is LNHNV and CDR2 YYDKDF (reference sequence). This CDR3 is 15 amino acids long.

The CDR3: CASSITGGHFYGYTF. CDR3 bases: TGTGCCAGTAGTATAACGGGGGGCCACTTCTATGGCTACACCTTC. This chain connects TRBV19 to TRBJ1-2, with a possible D match to TRBD1 (6 bases). V shed 2 bases and J shed 4 bases, with 14 bases lying between them. The CDR3 sequence is 15 residues long. The germline V gene has CDR1 LNHDA and CDR2 SQIVND (reference sequence).

The chain employs TRBV15 and TRBJ2-1, with 14 bases fitting TRBD2. The CDR3 is made up of 15 amino acids. V lost 10 bases and J lost 5; bases outside the gene matches: 7. Germline CDR1 reads LNHNV; CDR2 reads YYDKDF (reference sequence). The CDR3 sequence: CASATSGGADNEQFF. CDR3 DNA: TGTGCCAGCGCGACTAGCGGGGGGGCGGACAATGAGCAGTTCTTC.

This chain links TRBV28 with TRBJ1-2, with 9 nucleotides matching TRBD1. The CDR3 length is 14 residues. The germline V gene has CDR1 MDHEN and CDR2 SYDVKM. Unmatched junction bases numbered 5, after V lost 5 bases and J lost 4 bases. The CDR3 region is CASSTPGQGYGYTF. The CDR3, as DNA: TGTGCCAGCAGTACACCGGGACAGGGCTATGGCTACACCTTC.